This paragraph covers one TCR beta chain sequence. Its antigen is not known. These data are taken from a study of shared clonotypes between healthy human individuals. Regarding the study as a whole: Clonotype sharing levels among donors were expected to vary with sequencing depth.

Assay used: immunoSEQ multiplex PCR; TCRdb lists only in-frame clones, some missing. The data contain approximately 1,000,000 clones, approximately 78% of them singletons. Germline V gene sequence: CDR1 WSHSY, CDR2 SAAADI. V dropped 4 bases and J dropped 3 bases, with 16 bases sitting between them. This CDR3 spans 16 amino acids. The TCR sequence derives from a man between 18 and 29 years old in good health. Some clones in this sample may be carry-over from other donors' samples. Sequenced: memory CD4+ T cells from PBMCs. Specified subset: CD45RA-negative fraction. The V and J genes are TRBV10-2 and TRBJ2-4; D remains ambiguous. CDR3 protein: CASSGWAGMIKNIQYF. DNA for the CDR3: TGCGCCAGCAGTGGTTGGGCAGGAATGATCAAAAACATTCAGTACTTC.